A selection of T cell receptor beta chains follows, all from one sample in a study of T cells in Graves' hyperthyroidism and ophthalmopathy. In TCRdb, the multiplex PCR reads were re-called with MiXCR into one record per CDR3 protein. The data contain about 560,000 distinct CDR3 sequences, around 17% of them singletons. Sequencing was carried out using blood. These receptors all come from a woman aged 18-29 years with Graves' hyperthyroidism. Both conserved end residues are part of each CDR3. The D gene is left open where the match is weak. Some rows mark clone size as missing; the rest say once, few, many or name a class of expanded clone.

clone_size j_call v_call d_call cdr3_nt cdr3_aa
many TRBJ2-7 TRBV12-3/TRBV12-4 . TGTGCCAGCAGTTTGTCGGGGCGGGTGCAGTACTTC CASSLSGRVQYF
few TRBJ1-1 TRBV19 . TGTGCCAGTAGTATTCCCCGTGGGGTTATGAACACTGAAGCTTTCTTT CASSIPRGVMNTEAFF
few TRBJ1-5 TRBV19 . TGTGCCAGTAGCGATCAGGGAGATGACAATCAGCCCCAGCATTTT CASSDQGDDNQPQHF
few TRBJ1-2 TRBV7-9 TRBD1 TGTGCCAGCAGCCCGGGGACAGGGGGCGGCTATGGCTACACCTTC CASSPGTGGGYGYTF
many TRBJ2-1 TRBV5-1 . TGCGCCAGCAGCTTGGTGCGCTCAAGGGACAATGAGCAGTTCTTC CASSLVRSRDNEQFF
once TRBJ1-4 TRBV19 TRBD1 TGTGCCAGTAGTCGGACAGGGGACGAAAAACTGTTTTTT CASSRTGDEKLFF
many TRBJ1-1 TRBV28 . TGTGCCAGCAGTAACTGGGGGAACACTGAAGCTTTCTTT CASSNWGNTEAFF
. TRBJ1-6 TRBV7-2 . TGTGCCAGCAGCCTGGGATACGGACAAGGACACTTTTCACCCCTCCACTTT CASSLGYGQGHFSPLHF
many TRBJ2-1 TRBV5-5 . TGTGCCAGCAGCGCCGGGGGTGAGCAGTTCTTC CASSAGGEQFF
few TRBJ2-5 TRBV5-4 . TGTGCCAGCAGCCCCGTTTCGTGGGAGACCCAGTACTTC CASSPVSWETQYF
. TRBJ1-4 TRBV6-1 . TGTGCCAGCAGGGGCCTCGACAGGACGACTGAAAAACTGTTTTTT CASRGLDRTTEKLFF
. TRBJ2-7 TRBV15 . TGTGCCACCAGCAGAGGAGTATCCCGCTACGAGCAGTACTTC CATSRGVSRYEQYF
. TRBJ2-1 TRBV28 TRBD1 TGTGCCAGCAGTTTACCGGGACAGGGTCGGTTCTTC CASSLPGQGRFF
many TRBJ2-7 TRBV7-2 TRBD2 TGTGCCAGCAGCTCCACCGGGACTAGGGACGAGCAGTACTTC CASSSTGTRDEQYF
. TRBJ2-7 TRBV5-5 TRBD2 TGTGCCAGCGCGCACGGCGGGAGCTACGAGCAGTACTTC CASAHGGSYEQYF
. TRBJ1-3 TRBV5-1 . TGCGCCAGCAGCTTGGGGCCTTTAACTGGAAACACCATATATTTT CASSLGPLTGNTIYF
few TRBJ2-3 TRBV13 TRBD2 TGTGCCAGCAGCCAGAGGACTAGCGGGGGGATTACAGATACGCAGTATTTT CASSQRTSGGITDTQYF
few TRBJ2-1 TRBV5-1 TRBD2 TGCGCCAGCAGCCAAGATGGGCCAGCGGGGGGTTTAAGTGAGCAGTTCTTC CASSQDGPAGGLSEQFF
few TRBJ1-3 TRBV12-3/TRBV12-4 . TGTGCCAGCAGATCAGACAGCTCTGGAAACACCATATATTTT CASRSDSSGNTIYF
. TRBJ2-5 TRBV19 TRBD2 TGTGCCAGTAGTTGGGTCCTAGCGGGAGGAACTCAAGAGACCCAGTACTTC CASSWVLAGGTQETQYF
many TRBJ2-3 TRBV2 TRBD2 TGCGCCAGCAGCCGACTAGCGGGCACAGATACGCAGTATTTT CASSRLAGTDTQYF
. TRBJ2-7 TRBV28 . TGTGCCACTATCCGGTGGGACGAGCAGTACTTC CATIRWDEQYF
few TRBJ2-7 TRBV27 TRBD2 TGTGCCAGCAGTTTAATAGCGGGGGGCCCCACCTACGAGCAGTACTTC CASSLIAGGPTYEQYF
. TRBJ1-5 TRBV6-2/TRBV6-3 . TGTGCCAGCAGTGGCCTATGGGTCACCAATCAGCCCCAGCATTTT CASSGLWVTNQPQHF
. TRBJ2-7 TRBV6-6 . TGTGCCAGCAGTTACTCGAGAGGTGGAGGGCCGGGCGAGCAGTACTTC CASSYSRGGGPGEQYF
few TRBJ1-6 TRBV12-3/TRBV12-4 . TGTGCCAGCAGTTTCGGGGTTCGAAATAATTCACCCCTCCACTTT CASSFGVRNNSPLHF
many TRBJ1-1 TRBV12-3/TRBV12-4 . TGTGCCAGCAGTCCCCCCCGCTCGGGGAACACTGAAGCTTTCTTT CASSPPRSGNTEAFF
many TRBJ2-5 TRBV7-3 . TGTGCCAGCAGCCCGGGGGCGAATGCGGAGACCCAGTACTTC CASSPGANAETQYF
. TRBJ2-2 TRBV27 . TGTGCCAGCACTACAGGGTGGGAGAACACCGGGGAGCTGTTTTTT CASTTGWENTGELFF
few TRBJ1-2 TRBV4-2 TRBD1 TGTGCCAGCAGCCAAGAGGAGGGGGCGGGAAACTATGGCTACACCTTC CASSQEEGAGNYGYTF
. TRBJ1-2 TRBV4-2 TRBD1 TGTGCCAGCAGCCAAGAGATAGACAGGGTAAGCGGCTACACCTTC CASSQEIDRVSGYTF